The entry that follows covers one TCR beta chain sequence. As yet, its antigen is unknown. The table came from immunoSEQ multiplex PCR; TCRdb's copy has only in-frame clones and leaves some out. The sample shows approximately 240,000 clones, 85% to 95% of them seen only once. Separation from the roughly 670-subject first cohort characterized the 120-subject validation cohort, to which the donors belonged. The data were taken from a study of cytomegalovirus exposure and HLA in healthy donors. About the research overall: The 95 to 150 validation repertoires used the same platform as the roughly 610 first-cohort repertoires, a later analysis reported.

Findings of the study overall: As confirmed in vitro, three CMV-associated chains were specific for CMV antigens. The classifier reportedly diagnosed cytomegalovirus status with high specificity and sensitivity.

The TCR comes from a young woman in good health and CMV-seronegative. The sequenced sample was PBMCs.

CDR3 in amino acids: CASSPDRPNEKLFF. The CDR3 nucleotides are TGTGCCAGCAGCCCTGACAGGCCTAATGAAAAACTGTTTTTT. This chain uses TRBV7-9 with TRBJ1-4, with D maybe TRBD1 (6 bases). This CDR3 is 14 amino acids long. Germline V CDR1 and CDR2: SEHNR, FQNEAQ (reference sequence). With 5 bases removed from V and 3 bases from J, the gap between germline ends came to 10 bases.